The rows below give T cell receptor beta chains drawn from one sample of a study of blood T cells in healthy people across ages. TCRdb used MiXCR to reprocess the 5' RACE reads, holding one entry per CDR3 protein. Of 1.5 million to 2 million distinct CDR3 sequences listed, about 30% were seen once; the top ten hold around 7.7%. The sample was blood. The receptors derive from a woman in her 30s in good health. Both conserved end residues are trimmed from each CDR3.

J,V,CDR3
TRBJ2-5,TRBV18,ASTSGQWETQY
TRBJ2-5,TRBV20-1,SALNTRTQY
TRBJ1-5,TRBV28,ASRNRVLGNQPQH
TRBJ2-1,TRBV7-9,ASSLVARTNEQF
TRBJ1-2,TRBV3-1,ASSHLDRGDGYT
TRBJ1-2,TRBV12-3/TRBV12-4,ASSPTYPSGYT
TRBJ2-5,TRBV20-1,SASVTGQGQETQY
TRBJ2-7,TRBV11-2,ASSLALQGQDEQY
NA,TRBV3-1,ASSRPPWEGQETQY
TRBJ2-1,TRBV28,ASSDVRPLQVAF
TRBJ2-7,TRBV7-9,ASSYRLGGSYEQY
TRBJ1-4,TRBV2,ASAGRTLNEKLF
TRBJ1-1,TRBV6-2/TRBV6-3,ASLTGDTEAF
TRBJ2-2,TRBV5-1,ASRKSSGRLGTGELF
TRBJ1-4,TRBV15,ATSSRKGGGREEKLF
TRBJ1-2,TRBV12-3/TRBV12-4,ASREWSYGYT
TRBJ2-1,TRBV2,ASSGLAGCDEQF
TRBJ2-3,TRBV4-3,ASSQDLSGGADTQY